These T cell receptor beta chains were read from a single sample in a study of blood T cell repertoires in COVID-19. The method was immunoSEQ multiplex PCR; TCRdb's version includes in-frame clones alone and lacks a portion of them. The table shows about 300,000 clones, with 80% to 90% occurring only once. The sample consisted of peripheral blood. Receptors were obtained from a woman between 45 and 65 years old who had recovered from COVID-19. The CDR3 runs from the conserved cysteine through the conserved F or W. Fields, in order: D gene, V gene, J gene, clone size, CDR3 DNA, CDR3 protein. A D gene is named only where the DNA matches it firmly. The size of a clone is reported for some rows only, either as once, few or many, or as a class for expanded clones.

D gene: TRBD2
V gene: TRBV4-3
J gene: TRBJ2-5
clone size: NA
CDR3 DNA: TGCGCCAGCAGCCAAGATTGGGCTAGCGGGAGGGGGGAGACCCAGTACTTC
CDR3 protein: CASSQDWASGRGETQYF

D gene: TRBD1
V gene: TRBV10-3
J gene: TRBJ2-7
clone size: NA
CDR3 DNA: TGTGCCATCAGTCAGGGGGCGGGGGAGCAGTACTTC
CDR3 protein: CAISQGAGEQYF

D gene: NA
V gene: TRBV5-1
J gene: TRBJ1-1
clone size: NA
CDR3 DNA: TGCGCCAGCAGCTTGTTGGGGACAACGGGGGGACTGGGCTTGGCTGAAGCTTTCTTT
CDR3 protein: CASSLLGTTGGLGLAEAFF

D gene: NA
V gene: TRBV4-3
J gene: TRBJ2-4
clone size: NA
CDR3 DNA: TGCGCCAGCAGCCAAGGAACATGGGGCGACGTAGCCAAAAACATTCAGTACTTC
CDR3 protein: CASSQGTWGDVAKNIQYF

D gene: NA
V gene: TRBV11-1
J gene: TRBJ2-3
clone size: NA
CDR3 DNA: TGTGCCAGCAGCTCCTCCCCCCTGACAGATACGCAGTATTTT
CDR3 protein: CASSSSPLTDTQYF

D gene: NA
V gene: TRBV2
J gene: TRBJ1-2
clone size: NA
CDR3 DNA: TGTGCCAGCAGTGAAGGCCCCCAAACACAGGCGGCGTTCGGATATGGCTACACCTTC
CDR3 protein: CASSEGPQTQAAFGYGYTF

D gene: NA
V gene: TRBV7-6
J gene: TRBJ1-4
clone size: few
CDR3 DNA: TGTGCCAGCAGCTTAAACCCTACAACTAATGAAAAACTGTTTTTT
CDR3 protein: CASSLNPTTNEKLFF

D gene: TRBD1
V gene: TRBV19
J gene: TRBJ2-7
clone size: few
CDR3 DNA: TGTGCCAGTAGTAGACCGTCCGGGACAGATTCCTACGAGCAGTACTTC
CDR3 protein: CASSRPSGTDSYEQYF

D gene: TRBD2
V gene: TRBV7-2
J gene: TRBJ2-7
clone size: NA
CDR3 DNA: TGTGCCAGCAGGGTCCTAGCGGGAGGGTCCTACGAGCAGTACTTC
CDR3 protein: CASRVLAGGSYEQYF

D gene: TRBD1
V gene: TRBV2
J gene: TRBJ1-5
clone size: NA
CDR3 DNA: TGTGCCAGCAGTGAAGCCGGGCAGGGGGAGCAATCAGCCCAGCATTTT
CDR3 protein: CASSEAGQGEQSAQHF

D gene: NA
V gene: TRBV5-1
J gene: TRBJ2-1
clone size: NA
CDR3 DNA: TGCGCCAGCAGCTTGGAGGGGCGGAATGAGCAGTTCTTC
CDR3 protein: CASSLEGRNEQFF

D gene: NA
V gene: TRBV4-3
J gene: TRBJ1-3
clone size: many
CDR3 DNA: TGCGCCAGCAGCACCCAGATATCCGCTGGAAACACCATATATTTT
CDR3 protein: CASSTQISAGNTIYF

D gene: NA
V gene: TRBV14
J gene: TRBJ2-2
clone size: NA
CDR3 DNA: TGTGCCAGCAGCCCCTTTCCTGGGGAGCTGTTTTTT
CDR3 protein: CASSPFPGELFF

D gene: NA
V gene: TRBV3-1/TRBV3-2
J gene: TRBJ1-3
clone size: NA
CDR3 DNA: TGTGCCAGCAGCCGCGGTCTTTCCGGAAACACCATATATTTT
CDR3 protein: CASSRGLSGNTIYF

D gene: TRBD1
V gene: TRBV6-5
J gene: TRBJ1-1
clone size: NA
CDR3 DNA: TGTGCCACAACGGGACAGATGAACACTGAAGCTTTCTTT
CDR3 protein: CATTGQMNTEAFF

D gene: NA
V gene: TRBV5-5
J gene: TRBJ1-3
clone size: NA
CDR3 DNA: TGTGCCAGCAGCTTGGGGCAGGGGTCACCTGGAAACACCATATATTTT
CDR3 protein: CASSLGQGSPGNTIYF

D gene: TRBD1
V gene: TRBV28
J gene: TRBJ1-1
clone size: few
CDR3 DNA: TGTGCCAGCAGTCCCCCCGGGACAGCGAACACTGAAGCTTTCTTT
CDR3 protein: CASSPPGTANTEAFF

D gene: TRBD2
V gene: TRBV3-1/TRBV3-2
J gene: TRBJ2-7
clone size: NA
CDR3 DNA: TGTGCCAGCAGCCCGACTAGCGGGAGGGTCCACGAGCAGTACTTC
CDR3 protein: CASSPTSGRVHEQYF

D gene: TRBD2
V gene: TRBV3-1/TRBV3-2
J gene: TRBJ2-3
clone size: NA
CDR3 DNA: TGTGCCAGCAGCAACCCCGGGACTAGCGTAGATACGCAGTATTTT
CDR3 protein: CASSNPGTSVDTQYF

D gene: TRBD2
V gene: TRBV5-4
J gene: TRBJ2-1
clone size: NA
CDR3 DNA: TGTGCCAGCAGCCCCGGACTAGCGGGAGTGGGAAATGAGCAGTTCTTC
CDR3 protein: CASSPGLAGVGNEQFF

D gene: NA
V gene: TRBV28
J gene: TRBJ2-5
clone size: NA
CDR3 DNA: TGTGCCAGCAGTCTACCCCGGAGAGGGAGCGGTGAGACCCAGTACTTC
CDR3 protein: CASSLPRRGSGETQYF

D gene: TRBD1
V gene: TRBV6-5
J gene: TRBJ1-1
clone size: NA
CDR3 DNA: TGTGCCAGCAGTAGACAGGGGTGGCACACTGAAGCTTTCTTT
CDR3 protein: CASSRQGWHTEAFF

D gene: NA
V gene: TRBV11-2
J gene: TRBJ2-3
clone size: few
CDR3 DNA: TGTGCCAGCAGCCCTGACAGGATTAGCACAGATACGCAGTATTTT
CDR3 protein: CASSPDRISTDTQYF

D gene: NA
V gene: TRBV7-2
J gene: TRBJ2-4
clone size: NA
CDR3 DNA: TGTGCCAGCAGCTCCCGACTTGCCCTGGCCAAAAACATTCAGTACTTC
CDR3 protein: CASSSRLALAKNIQYF

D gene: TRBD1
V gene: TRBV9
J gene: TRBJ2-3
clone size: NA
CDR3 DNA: TGTGCCAGCAGCTCCCGGGGACAGTTCTCCACAGATACGCAGTATTTT
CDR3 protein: CASSSRGQFSTDTQYF

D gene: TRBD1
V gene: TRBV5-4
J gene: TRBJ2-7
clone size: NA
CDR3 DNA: TGTGCCAGCAGCTGGACAGGGAGCTACGAGCAGTACTTC
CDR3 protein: CASSWTGSYEQYF

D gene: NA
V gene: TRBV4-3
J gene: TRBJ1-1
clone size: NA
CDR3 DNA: TGCGCCAGCAGCCAAGAACACAGGGAATGGACTGAAGCTTTCTTT
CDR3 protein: CASSQEHREWTEAFF

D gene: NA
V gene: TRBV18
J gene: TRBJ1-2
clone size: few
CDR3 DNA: TGTGCCAGCTCACCACCGGGGACTCTCTATGGCTACACCTTC
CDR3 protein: CASSPPGTLYGYTF

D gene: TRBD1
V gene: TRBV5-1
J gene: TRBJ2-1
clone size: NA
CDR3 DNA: TGCGCCAGCAGCCCTGGACAGGGTTCCTACAATGAGCAGTTCTTC
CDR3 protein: CASSPGQGSYNEQFF

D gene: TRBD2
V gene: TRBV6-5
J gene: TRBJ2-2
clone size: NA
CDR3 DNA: TGTGCCAGCAGTTCCGCGGGAGGGTTGGACACCGGGGAGCTGTTTTTT
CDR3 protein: CASSSAGGLDTGELFF

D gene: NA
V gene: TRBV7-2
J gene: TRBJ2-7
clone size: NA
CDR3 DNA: TGTGCCAGCAGCTTATCCTACAGGGTTAGATACGAGCAGTACTTC
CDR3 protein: CASSLSYRVRYEQYF

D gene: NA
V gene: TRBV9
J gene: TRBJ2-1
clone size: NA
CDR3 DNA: TGTGCCAGCAGCGCTTCTAGCGCTGATGAGCAGTTCTTC
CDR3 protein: CASSASSADEQFF

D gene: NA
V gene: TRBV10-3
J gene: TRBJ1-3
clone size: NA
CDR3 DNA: TGTGCCATCAGCGGAACTCCTCAGGGTCAACCCTCTGGAAACACCATATATTTT
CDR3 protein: CAISGTPQGQPSGNTIYF

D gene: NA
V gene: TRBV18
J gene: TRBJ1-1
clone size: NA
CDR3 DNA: TGTGCCAGCTCACCAATCAGGGGAGAAGCTTTCTTT
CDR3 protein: CASSPIRGEAFF

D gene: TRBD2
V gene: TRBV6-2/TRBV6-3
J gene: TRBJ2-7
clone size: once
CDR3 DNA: TGTGCCAGCAGTTACCTTCGGAGCGGGAGGGCGTACGAGCAGTACTTC
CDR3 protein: CASSYLRSGRAYEQYF

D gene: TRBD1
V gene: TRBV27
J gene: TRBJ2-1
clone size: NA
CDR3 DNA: TGTGCCAGCAGCCCCGGGACAGGGTACAATGAGCAGTTCTTC
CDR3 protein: CASSPGTGYNEQFF

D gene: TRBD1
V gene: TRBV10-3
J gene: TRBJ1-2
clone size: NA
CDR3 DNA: TGTGCCATCAGTGAAACCGGGACAGGGAATGGCTACACCTTC
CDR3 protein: CAISETGTGNGYTF

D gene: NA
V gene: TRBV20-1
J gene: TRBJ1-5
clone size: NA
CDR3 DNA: TGCAGTGCTAGTGTGACCGGGCAGCATTTT
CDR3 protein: CSASVTGQHF

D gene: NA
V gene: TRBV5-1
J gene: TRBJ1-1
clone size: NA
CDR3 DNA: TGCGCCAGCAGCGCGACGGGCGAGATAGCGGACACTGAAGCTTTCTTT
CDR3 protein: CASSATGEIADTEAFF

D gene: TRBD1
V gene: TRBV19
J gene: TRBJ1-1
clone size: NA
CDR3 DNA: TGTGCCAGTAGTAGACCCTTGGCCAGGGGGCTTTATGGCACTGAAGCTTTCTTT
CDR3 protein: CASSRPLARGLYGTEAFF

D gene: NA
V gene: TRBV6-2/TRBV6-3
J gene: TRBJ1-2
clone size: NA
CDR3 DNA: TGTGCCAGCAGACCTTCCGGGGGGGACTATGGCTACACCTTC
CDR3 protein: CASRPSGGDYGYTF

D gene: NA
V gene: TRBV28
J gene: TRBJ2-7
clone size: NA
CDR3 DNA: TGTGCCAGCAGTTTGGTGGGAGAGGGAAACTACGAGCAGTACTTC
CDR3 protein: CASSLVGEGNYEQYF

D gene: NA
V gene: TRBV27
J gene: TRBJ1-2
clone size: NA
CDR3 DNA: TGTGCCAGCAGTTATATCCTGTCTGTGGGGGCTGAAGATGGCTACACCTTC
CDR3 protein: CASSYILSVGAEDGYTF

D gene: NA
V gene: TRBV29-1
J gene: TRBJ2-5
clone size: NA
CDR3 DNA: TGCAGCGTCGGACTGAGCCAAGAGACCCAGTACTTC
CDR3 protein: CSVGLSQETQYF

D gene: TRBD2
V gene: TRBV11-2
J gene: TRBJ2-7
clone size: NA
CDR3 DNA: TGTGCCAGCAGCTTTGGTACTAGCGGGACCGAGCAGTACTTC
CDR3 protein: CASSFGTSGTEQYF

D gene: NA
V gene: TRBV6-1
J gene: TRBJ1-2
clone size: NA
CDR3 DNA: TGTGCCAGCAGTGCGGGGGTCTGGGTCGAAATGCGGTTAAACAACTATGGCTACACCTTC
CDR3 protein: CASSAGVWVEMRLNNYGYTF

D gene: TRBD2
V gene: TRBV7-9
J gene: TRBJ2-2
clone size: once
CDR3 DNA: TGTGCCATTCCAGGGAGGGCGAACACCGGGGAGCTGTTTTTT
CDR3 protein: CAIPGRANTGELFF

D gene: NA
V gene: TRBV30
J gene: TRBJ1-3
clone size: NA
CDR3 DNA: TGTGCCTGGAGACAGGGCGCTGGAAACACCATATATTTT
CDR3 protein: CAWRQGAGNTIYF

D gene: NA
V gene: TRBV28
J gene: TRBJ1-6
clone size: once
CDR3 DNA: TGTGCCACCGTAACAGGGTATAGTAATTCACCCCTCCACTTT
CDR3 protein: CATVTGYSNSPLHF

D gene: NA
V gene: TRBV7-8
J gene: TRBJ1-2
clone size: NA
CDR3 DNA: TGTGCCAGCAGCTTAGACGGGACACACTATGGCTACACCTTC
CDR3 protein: CASSLDGTHYGYTF

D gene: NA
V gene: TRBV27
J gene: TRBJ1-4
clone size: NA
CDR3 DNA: TGTGCCAGCAGTTTATCGTGGGAGAATGAAAAACTGTTTTTT
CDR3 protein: CASSLSWENEKLFF

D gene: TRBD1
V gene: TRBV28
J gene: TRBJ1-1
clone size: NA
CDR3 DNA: TGTGCCAGCAGTCTCGGGACAGCGGGGAACACTGAAGCTTTCTTT
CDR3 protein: CASSLGTAGNTEAFF

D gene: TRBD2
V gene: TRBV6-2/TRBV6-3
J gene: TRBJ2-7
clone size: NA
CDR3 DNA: TGTGCCAGCAGCCCCCCGCCGGGACTAGCGGGATCCTACGAGCAGTACTTC
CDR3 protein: CASSPPPGLAGSYEQYF

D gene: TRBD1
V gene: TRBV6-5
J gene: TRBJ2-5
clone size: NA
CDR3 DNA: TGTGCCAGCAGCGGGACAGGTAGACCCCAAGAGACCCAGTACTTC
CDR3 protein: CASSGTGRPQETQYF

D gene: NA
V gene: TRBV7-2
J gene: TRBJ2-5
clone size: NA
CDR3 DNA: TGTGCCAGCAGCTTTTCGCGGCAAGTTGGGGAGACCCAGTACTTC
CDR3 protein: CASSFSRQVGETQYF

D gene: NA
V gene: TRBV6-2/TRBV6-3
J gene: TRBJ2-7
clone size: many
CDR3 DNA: TGTGCCAGCAGTTTAACCCCGGGGTTGTCCTACGAGCAGTACTTC
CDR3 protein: CASSLTPGLSYEQYF

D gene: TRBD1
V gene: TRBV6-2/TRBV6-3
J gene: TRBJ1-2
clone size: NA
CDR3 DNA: TGTGCCAGCAGTTACCCGGGACAGGGGGCTGGAGGCTACACCTTC
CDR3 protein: CASSYPGQGAGGYTF

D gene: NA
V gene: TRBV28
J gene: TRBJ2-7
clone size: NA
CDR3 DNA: TGTGCCAGCAGTACAGGGCAGGGCATCGGCGAGCAGTACTTC
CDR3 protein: CASSTGQGIGEQYF

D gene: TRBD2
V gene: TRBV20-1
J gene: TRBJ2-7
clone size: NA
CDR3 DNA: TGCAGTGCCTCCGGGACTAGCGGTTATAGCTTC
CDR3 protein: CSASGTSGYSF